This TCR beta chain was recovered during a study of T cell responses to AZD1222 COVID-19 vaccine (dated by TCRdb to the early 2020s). About the full investigation: AZD1222 recipients whose second dose came at about 4 weeks and those whose second dose came at about 12 weeks were combined into one group, since spike-specific TCR depth and breadth did not differ between the two schedules. A total of about 230 trial participants underwent TCR sequencing, of whom around 200 received two doses of AZD1222 and about 25 received two doses of the MenACWY control vaccine. Enrollment into the trials was organized by age into subgroups of 18-55, 56-69 and 70-plus years, and those subgroups contained approximately 150, 30 and 60 TCR-sequenced participants, respectively.

As concerns this clone: The clone's antigen remains unknown. No clone much larger than this one lies a single base away; base qualities are absent.

The V end loses 5 bases and the J end loses 0 bases, and a stretch of 16 bases separates them. The germline V gene yields SGHTA for CDR1 and FQGNSA for CDR2. The CDR3 goes from the cysteine to the phenylalanine over 16 residues. Only the CDR3 region is kept as DNA, spanning 48 bases read in frame from base 1. The study at large found these results: Most participants were white British and females outnumbered males, and the authors suggested that clonal diversity may have been underestimated. A significant rise in spike-specific TCR breadth and depth was observed after two AZD1222 doses relative to day 0 and relative to MenACWY recipients. The 56-69-year group was small, and its depth increase did not reach significance, likely because of low power. Conclusions about previously exposed vaccinees are limited, since just five to seven AZD1222 recipients were seropositive for SARS-CoV-2 at baseline. Reportedly, close to half of the unique spike-specific TCRs recognized epitopes lying outside the regions that are mutated in the B.1.351 and B.1.1.7 variants. CD4 TCRs associated with the vaccine covered the entire spike protein, and the dominant responses were in regions 160-218 and 743-854. Because no samples from the day 14 peak response were available, repertoires could be characterized only after the peak T cell response.

In light of the paper, this sample's time point label describes: baseline before first vaccination. Samples from vaccinated people were obtained from the UK trials COV001 and COV002, which included a single-blind randomized controlled phase 2/3 trial of AZD1222 (ChAdOx1 nCoV-19) in healthy adults. For TCRbeta chain sequencing, PBMC samples from trial participants were taken at day 0 and at day 28 after the second dose. The CDR3 regions of human TCRbeta chains were subjected to immunosequencing. On the authors' methods: TCRs in the repertoires were matched against a reference library of SARS-CoV-2-specific TCRs that had been generated with the MIRA antigen-specificity platform. Breadth was defined as the fraction of unique TCRs that were SARS-CoV-2-associated. Depth was defined as the fraction of total T cells that were SARS-CoV-2-associated. Each spike-specific TCR was assigned to its reactive spike region and to a CD4 or CD8 class using the MIRA data. Log10-transformed breadth and depth values were compared by one-way ANOVA with Sidak's multiple comparisons tests. Here the immuneACCESS table is served through TCRdb, limited to in-frame sequences with V and J called. Missing clones are a known gap in these copies; in checked studies unresolved V genes cover under half, and the rest lacks a known reason. That table is the source of V, J and clone size, and D and trimming were worked out from the DNA. This sample lists about 140,000 clones; 90% were detected once. The ten most abundant clones make up about 3% of the sample.

This TCR came from an adult in good health. The sequence links TRBV7-2 to TRBJ1-1; the D gene is possibly TRBD1, with 5 bases matching. The source was peripheral blood, collected on day 0 of AZD1222 vaccination. This receptor has the CDR3 CASSLVGANMNTEAFF. In nucleotide form, the sequence is TGTGCCAGCAGCCTGGTCGGGGCTAATATGAACACTGAAGCTTTCTTT.